This T cell receptor (beta chain) comes out of a study of T-cell memory formation after mild COVID-19. Study findings and constraints: Shrinking CD4+ clones resided mostly in CM and EM, and CD8+ ones in EMRA.

A single record per CDR3 protein comes from TCRdb applying MiXCR to the 5' RACE reads. The sample consists of 350,000 to 450,000 distinct CDR3 sequences, approximately 20% of them appearing once. To note about this clonotype: Its target is not known.

CDR1 and CDR2 from the germline V gene are ENHRY and SYGVKD. The CDR3 loop spans 14 amino acids. V was cut by 4 bases and J by 5 bases, with 14 bases left in between. Sequencing was performed on PBMCs or a T cell subset sorted from them (not recorded which). The V and J genes are TRBV10-3 and TRBJ2-5, with D unresolved. The TCR comes from an adult woman who had mild COVID-19 (a few samples of this study predate the infection). Cell type and time point are not known. The CDR3 DNA is TGTGCCATCAGTGGTAGATTTCAGGAGGAGACCCAGTACTTC. This gives the protein CAISGRFQEETQYF.